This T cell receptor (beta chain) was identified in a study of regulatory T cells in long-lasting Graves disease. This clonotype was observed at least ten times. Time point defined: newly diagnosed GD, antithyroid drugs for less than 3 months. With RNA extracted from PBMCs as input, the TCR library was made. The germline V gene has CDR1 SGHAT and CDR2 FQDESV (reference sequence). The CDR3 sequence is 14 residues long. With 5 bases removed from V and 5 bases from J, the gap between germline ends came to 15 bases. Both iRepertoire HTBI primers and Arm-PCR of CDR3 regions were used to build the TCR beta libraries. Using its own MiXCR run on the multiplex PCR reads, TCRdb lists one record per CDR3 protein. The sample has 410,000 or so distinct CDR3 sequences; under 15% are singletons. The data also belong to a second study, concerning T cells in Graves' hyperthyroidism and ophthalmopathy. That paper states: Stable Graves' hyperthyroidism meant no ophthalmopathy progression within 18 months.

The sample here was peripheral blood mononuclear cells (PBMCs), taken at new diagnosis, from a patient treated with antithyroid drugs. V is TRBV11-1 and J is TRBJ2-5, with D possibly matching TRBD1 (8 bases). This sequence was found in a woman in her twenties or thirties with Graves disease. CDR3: CASSGDRRGETQYF. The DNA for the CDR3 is TGTGCCAGCAGCGGGGACAGGCGGGGGGAGACCCAGTACTTC.